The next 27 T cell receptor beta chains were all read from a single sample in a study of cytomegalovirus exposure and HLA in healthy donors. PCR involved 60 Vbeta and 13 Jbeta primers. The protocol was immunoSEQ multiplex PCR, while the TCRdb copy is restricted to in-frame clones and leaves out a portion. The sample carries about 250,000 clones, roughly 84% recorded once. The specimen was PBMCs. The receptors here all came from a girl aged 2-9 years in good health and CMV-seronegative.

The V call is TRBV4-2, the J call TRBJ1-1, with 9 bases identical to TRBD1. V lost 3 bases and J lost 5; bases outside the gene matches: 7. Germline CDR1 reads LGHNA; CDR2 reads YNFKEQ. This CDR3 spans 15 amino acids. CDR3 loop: CASSHRDRGKTEAFF. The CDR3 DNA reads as TGTGCCAGCAGCCACCGCGACAGGGGGAAGACTGAAGCTTTCTTT.

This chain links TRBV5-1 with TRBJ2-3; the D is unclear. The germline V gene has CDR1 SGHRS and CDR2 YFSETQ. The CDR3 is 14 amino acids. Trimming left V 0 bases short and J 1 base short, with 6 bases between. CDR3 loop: CASSLVFGTDTQYF. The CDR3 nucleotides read TGCGCCAGCAGCTTGGTTTTCGGCACAGATACGCAGTATTTT.

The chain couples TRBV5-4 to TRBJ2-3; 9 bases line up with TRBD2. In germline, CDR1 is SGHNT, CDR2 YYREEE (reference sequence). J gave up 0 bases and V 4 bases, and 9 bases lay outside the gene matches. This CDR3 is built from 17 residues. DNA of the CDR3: TGTGCCAGCAGCAAAGGGACTAGCTGGGGTAGCACAGATACGCAGTATTTT. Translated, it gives CASSKGTSWGSTDTQYF.

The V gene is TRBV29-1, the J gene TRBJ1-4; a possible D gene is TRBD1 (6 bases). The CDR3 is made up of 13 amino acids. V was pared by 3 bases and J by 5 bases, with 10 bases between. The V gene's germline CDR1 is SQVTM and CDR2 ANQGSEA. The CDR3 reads CSVEGRGNEKLFF. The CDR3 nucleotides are TGCAGCGTTGAGGGCAGGGGAAATGAAAAACTGTTTTTT.

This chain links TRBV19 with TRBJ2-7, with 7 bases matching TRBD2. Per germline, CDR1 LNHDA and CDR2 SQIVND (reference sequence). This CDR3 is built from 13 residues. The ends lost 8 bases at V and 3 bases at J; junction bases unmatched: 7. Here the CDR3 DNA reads TGTGCCAGTTCACGACTAGCCAGCTACGAGCAGTACTTC. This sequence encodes CASSRLASYEQYF.

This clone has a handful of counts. The CDR3 DNA sequence: TGCGCCAGCAGCTTGGGGGGCGTTCCCTCCTACGAGCAGTACTTC. Translated, it gives CASSLGGVPSYEQYF. V is TRBV5-1 and J is TRBJ2-7, with TRBD1 as a possible D gene (5 bases). Germline V gives CDR1 SGHRS, CDR2 YFSETQ. CDR3 size: 15 residues. Deletions cut 0 bases from V and 0 bases from J, with 10 bases between.

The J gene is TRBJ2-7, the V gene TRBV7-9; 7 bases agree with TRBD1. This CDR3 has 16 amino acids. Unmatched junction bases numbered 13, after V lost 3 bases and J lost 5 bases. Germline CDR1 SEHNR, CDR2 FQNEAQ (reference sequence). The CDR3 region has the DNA TGTGCCAGCAGCTTCCTTTTCCTAACAGGGGACAACGAGCAGTACTTC. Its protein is CASSFLFLTGDNEQYF.

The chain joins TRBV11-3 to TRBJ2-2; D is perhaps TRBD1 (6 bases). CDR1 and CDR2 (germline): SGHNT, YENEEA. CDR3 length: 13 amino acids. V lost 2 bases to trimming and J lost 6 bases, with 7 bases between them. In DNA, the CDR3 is TGTGCCAGCAGCTTATCAGGGGCCGGGGAGCTGTTTTTT. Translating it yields CASSLSGAGELFF.

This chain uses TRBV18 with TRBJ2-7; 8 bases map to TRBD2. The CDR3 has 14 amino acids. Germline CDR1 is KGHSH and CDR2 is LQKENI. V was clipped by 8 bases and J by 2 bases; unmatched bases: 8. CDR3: CASGPGGGTYEQYF. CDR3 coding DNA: TGTGCCAGCGGACCTGGCGGGGGGACCTACGAGCAGTACTTC.

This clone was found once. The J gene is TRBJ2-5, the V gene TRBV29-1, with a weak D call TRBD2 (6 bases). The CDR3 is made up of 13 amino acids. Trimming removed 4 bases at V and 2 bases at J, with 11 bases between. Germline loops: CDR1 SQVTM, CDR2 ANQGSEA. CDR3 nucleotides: TGCAGCGTTGTCGCAGGGACTCAAGAGACCCAGTACTTC. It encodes CSVVAGTQETQYF.

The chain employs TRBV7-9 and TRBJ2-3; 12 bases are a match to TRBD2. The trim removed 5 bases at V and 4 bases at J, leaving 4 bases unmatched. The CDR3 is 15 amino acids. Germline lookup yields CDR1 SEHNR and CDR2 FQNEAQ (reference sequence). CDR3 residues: CASSGLAGSADTQYF. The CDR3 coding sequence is TGTGCCAGCAGCGGACTAGCGGGATCAGCAGATACGCAGTATTTT.

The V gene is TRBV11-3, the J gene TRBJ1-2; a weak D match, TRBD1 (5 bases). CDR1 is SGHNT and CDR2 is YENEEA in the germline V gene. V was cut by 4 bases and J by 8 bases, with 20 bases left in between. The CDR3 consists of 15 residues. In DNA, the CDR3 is TGTGCCAGCAGCTCGAAGTATGGGGGGAAGGGAGGCTACACCTTC. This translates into CASSSKYGGKGGYTF.

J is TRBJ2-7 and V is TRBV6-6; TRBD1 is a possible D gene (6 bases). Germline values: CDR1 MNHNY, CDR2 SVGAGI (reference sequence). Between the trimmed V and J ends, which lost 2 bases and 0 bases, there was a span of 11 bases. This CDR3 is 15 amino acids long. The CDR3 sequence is CASSYAAGDSYEQYF. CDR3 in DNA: TGTGCCAGCAGTTACGCGGCAGGGGACTCCTACGAGCAGTACTTC.

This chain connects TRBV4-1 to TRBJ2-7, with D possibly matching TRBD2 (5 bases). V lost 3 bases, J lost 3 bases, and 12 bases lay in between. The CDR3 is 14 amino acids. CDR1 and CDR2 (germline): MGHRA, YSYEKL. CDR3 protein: CASSHRTGNYEQYF. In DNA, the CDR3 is TGCGCCAGCAGCCATAGGACTGGTAACTACGAGCAGTACTTC.

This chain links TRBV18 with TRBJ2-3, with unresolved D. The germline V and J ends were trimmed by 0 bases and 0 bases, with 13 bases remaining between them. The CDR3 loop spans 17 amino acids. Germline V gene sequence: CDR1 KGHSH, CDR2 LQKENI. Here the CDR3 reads CASSPPVGGASTDTQYF. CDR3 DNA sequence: TGTGCCAGCTCACCACCGGTCGGCGGCGCTAGCACAGATACGCAGTATTTT.

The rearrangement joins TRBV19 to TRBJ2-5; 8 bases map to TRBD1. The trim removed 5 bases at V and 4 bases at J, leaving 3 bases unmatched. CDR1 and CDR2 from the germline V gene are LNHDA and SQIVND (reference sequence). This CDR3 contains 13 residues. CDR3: CASSVDRAETQYF. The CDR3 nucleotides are TGTGCCAGTAGTGTGGACAGGGCAGAGACCCAGTACTTC.

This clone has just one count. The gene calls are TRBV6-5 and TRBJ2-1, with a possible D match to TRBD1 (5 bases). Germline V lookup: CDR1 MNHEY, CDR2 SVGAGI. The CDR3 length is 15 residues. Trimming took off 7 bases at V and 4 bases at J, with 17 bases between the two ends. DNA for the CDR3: TGTGCCAGCACCCGAAAGACAGTACCGTACAATGAGCAGTTCTTC. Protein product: CASTRKTVPYNEQFF.

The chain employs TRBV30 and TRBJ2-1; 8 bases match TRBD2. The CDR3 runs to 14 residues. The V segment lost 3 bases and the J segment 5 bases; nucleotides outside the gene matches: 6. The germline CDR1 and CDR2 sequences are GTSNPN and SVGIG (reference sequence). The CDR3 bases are TGTGCCTGGAGCGGGGGGGTAGGGGACAATGAGCAGTTCTTC. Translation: CAWSGGVGDNEQFF.

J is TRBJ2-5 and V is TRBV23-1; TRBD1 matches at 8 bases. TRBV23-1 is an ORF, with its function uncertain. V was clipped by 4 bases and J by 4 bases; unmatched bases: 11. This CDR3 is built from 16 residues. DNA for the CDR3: TGCGCCAGCAGTCCATGGACAGGGACCATGAGAGAGACCCAGTACTTC. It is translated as CASSPWTGTMRETQYF.

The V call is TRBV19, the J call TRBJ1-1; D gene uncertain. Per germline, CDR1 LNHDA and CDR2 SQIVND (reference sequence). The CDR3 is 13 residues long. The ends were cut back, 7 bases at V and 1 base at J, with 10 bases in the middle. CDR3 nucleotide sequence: TGTGCCAGTATCAATACTGGGAACACTGAAGCTTTCTTT. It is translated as CASINTGNTEAFF.

Here the CDR3 reads CASSLSHTSGSGNEQFF. The CDR3 DNA follows: TGCGCCAGCAGCTTGAGCCATACTAGCGGGAGTGGGAATGAGCAGTTCTTC. The chain couples TRBV5-1 to TRBJ2-1, with 11 nucleotides matching TRBD2. Germline CDR1 is SGHRS and CDR2 is YFSETQ. V gave up 1 base and J gave up 7 bases; unmatched junction bases: 10. The CDR3 extends over 17 amino acids.

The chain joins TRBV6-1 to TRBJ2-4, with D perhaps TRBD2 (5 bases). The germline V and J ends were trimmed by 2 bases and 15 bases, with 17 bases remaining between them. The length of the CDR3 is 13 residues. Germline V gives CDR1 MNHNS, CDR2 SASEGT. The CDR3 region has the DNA TGTGCCAGCAGTGAAAACAGTGGACTTAGGCCGTACTTC. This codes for CASSENSGLRPYF.

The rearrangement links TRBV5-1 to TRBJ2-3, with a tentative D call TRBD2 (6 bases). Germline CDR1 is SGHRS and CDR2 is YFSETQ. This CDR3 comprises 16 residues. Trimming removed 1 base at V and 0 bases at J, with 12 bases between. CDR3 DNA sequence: TGCGCCAGCAGCTTGAGTCGCGGGGCAAGCACAGATACGCAGTATTTT. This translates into CASSLSRGASTDTQYF.

The CDR3 protein is CASSQGQMNTEAFF. DNA for the CDR3: TGTGCCAGCAGCCAGGGACAGATGAACACTGAAGCTTTCTTT. V is TRBV11-2 and J is TRBJ1-1, with 7 bases identical to TRBD1. Germline CDR1 and CDR2: SGHAT and FQNNGV. The CDR3 is 14 amino acids. Unmatched junction bases numbered 3, after V lost 5 bases and J lost 0 bases. Variable domain in full (rest from reference TRBV11-2 and TRBJ1-1): EAGVAQSPRYKIIEKRQSVAFWCNPISGHATLYWYQQILGQGPKLLIQFQNNGVVDDSQLPKDRFSAERLKGVDSTLKIQPAKLEDSAVYLCASSQGQMNTEAFFGQGTRLTVV.

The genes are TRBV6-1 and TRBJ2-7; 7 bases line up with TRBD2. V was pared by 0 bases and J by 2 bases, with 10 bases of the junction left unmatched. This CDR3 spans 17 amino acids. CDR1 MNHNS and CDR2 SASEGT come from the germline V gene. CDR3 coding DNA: TGTGCCAGCAGTGAAGCGTACGGGGGGTATTCGGCCTACGAGCAGTACTTC. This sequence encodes CASSEAYGGYSAYEQYF.

CDR3 sequence: CASSQARGGSSPLHF. In DNA form, the CDR3 reads TGTGCCAGCAGCCAGGCCCGGGGGGGCAGCTCACCCCTCCACTTT. The rearrangement links TRBV7-6 to TRBJ1-6, with D possibly being TRBD1 (6 bases). Trimming removed 5 bases at V and 10 bases at J, with 18 bases between. Germline V lookup: CDR1 SGHVS, CDR2 FNYEAQ. The CDR3 runs to 15 residues.

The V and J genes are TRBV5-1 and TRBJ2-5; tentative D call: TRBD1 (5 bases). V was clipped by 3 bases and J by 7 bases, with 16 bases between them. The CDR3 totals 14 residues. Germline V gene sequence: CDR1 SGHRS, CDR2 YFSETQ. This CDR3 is CASSSDKGKVTQYF. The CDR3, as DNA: TGCGCCAGCAGCTCGGACAAGGGGAAGGTGACCCAGTACTTC. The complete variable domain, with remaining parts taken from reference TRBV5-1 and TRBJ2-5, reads KAGVTQTPRYLIKTRGQQVTLSCSPISGHRSVSWYQQTPGQGLQFLFEYFSETQRNKGNFPGRFSGRQFSNSRSEMNVSTLELGDSALYLCASSSDKGKVTQYFGPGTRLLVL.